This T cell receptor beta chain was observed in a study of shared clonotypes between healthy human individuals. The data were produced by immunoSEQ multiplex PCR, yet TCRdb's version contains in-frame clones alone and is incomplete. The table shows over 400,000 clones, with around 73% occurring only once. The CDR3 consists of 13 residues. Germline V gene lookup returns CDR1 SGHVS and CDR2 FNYEAQ. Trimming pared 5 bases from V and 0 bases from J, leaving 8 bases between. As regards this clone: This clone may be a read error of a much larger clone one base away. A read error is likely, as this CDR3 ends without the conserved phenylalanine or tryptophan.

Only Caucasian adults living in Nashville, Tennessee served as donors. The sample taken for sequencing was PBMCs. The V call is TRBV7-6, the J call TRBJ2-7; no clear D. The receptor was derived from a woman between 40 and 55 years old in good health. Some clones in this sample may be carry-over from other donors' samples. CDR3: CASSPPLSYEQYL. The CDR3 DNA sequence: TGTGCCAGCAGCCCCCCCCTCTCCTACGAGCAGTACCTC.